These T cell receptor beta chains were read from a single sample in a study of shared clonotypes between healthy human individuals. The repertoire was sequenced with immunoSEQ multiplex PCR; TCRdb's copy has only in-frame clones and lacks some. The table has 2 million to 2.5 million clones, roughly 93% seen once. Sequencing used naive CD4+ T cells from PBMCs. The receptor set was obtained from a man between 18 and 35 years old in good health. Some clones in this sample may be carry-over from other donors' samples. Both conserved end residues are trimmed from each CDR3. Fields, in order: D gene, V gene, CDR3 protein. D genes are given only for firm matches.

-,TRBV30,AWSRDNEQF
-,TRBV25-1,ASSEHGVETQY
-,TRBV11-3,ASSLVGVDYEQY
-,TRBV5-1,ASSLTVVDTEAF
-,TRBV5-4,ASSGGNQETQY
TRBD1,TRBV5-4,ASSLGDRDTEAF
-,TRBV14,ASSQLPGENYGYT
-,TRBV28,ASRLSGANVLT
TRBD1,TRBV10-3,AIRPQGQGSNYGYT
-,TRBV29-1,SVVIGQATNEKLF
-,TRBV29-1,SVESGGYFSYNEQF
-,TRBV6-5,ASSYGHGDYGYT
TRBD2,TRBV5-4,ASSLAEGGPRQN
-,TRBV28,ASSSLLGLGTDGFNSNQPQH
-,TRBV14,ASSPRLLNTIY
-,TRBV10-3,AISGSSYEQY